The clone carrying this T cell receptor beta chain appeared many times. As yet, its antigen is unknown. A process of 5'RACE template switching, which added a universal primer site and UMIs, was used to make TCR cDNA. TCRdb fed the 5' RACE reads into MiXCR, producing one record per CDR3 protein. This sample yields about 240,000 distinct CDR3 sequences, of which over 3% are seen a single time; 15% to 20% belongs to the top ten. This sample was taken from a study of T cells after yellow fever vaccination. Study-wide results and limits: Although the secondary response was weaker, it peaked faster, at day 5 versus 15. Contamination by abundant bulk-population clonotypes could be present in FACS-sorted repertoires.

There are 13 residues in the CDR3. Trimming took 6 bases from V and 5 from J, leaving 13 bases between them. The gene calls are TRBV12-3 or TRBV12-4 and TRBJ2-5, with D tentatively TRBD2 (5 bases). Specimen: PBMCs, collected 15 days after the yellow fever booster vaccination. This clonotype originated in a man aged 18 to 30 who received the YFV17D yellow fever vaccine. The CDR3 loop reads CASRAQRSETQYF. CDR3 nucleotide sequence: TGTGCCAGCAGGGCTCAGCGGTCGGAGACCCAGTACTTC.